What follows is one T cell receptor (beta chain) and its context. As yet, its antigen is unknown. This specimen belongs to a study of Ad26.COV2.S vaccination and SARS-CoV-2 variants. Overall study results and limits: Estimates derived from TCR breadth and depth analyses may have underestimated total T cell responses.

Profiling relied on immunoSEQ multiplex PCR, and the TCRdb table lists in-frame clones only, not all of them. The table has around 370,000 clones, 90% to 95% seen once. Germline values: CDR1 MGHRA, CDR2 YSYEKL. V was pared by 2 bases and J by 5 bases, with 13 bases between. The CDR3 length is 14 residues. Specimen: peripheral blood, collected after recovery from COVID-19. The chain carries TRBV4-1 and TRBJ2-7; D is possibly TRBD1 or TRBD2 (5 bases each). The sequence derives from a human donor who had recovered from COVID-19. The CDR3 loop is CASSQLALGHEQYF. DNA for the CDR3: TGCGCCAGCAGCCAACTAGCCTTGGGGCACGAGCAGTACTTC.